This T cell receptor beta chain was obtained from a study of T cell responses to AZD1222 COVID-19 vaccine. Study outcomes and limitations: Seropositivity was recorded at baseline in only six AZD1222 recipients. Receipt of two AZD1222 doses was followed by a rise in Spike-specific TCR breadth and depth.

Here immunoSEQ multiplex PCR was the method, and the copy in TCRdb shows in-frame clones only, minus some. The sample lists roughly 180,000 clones; about 93% were seen once. A word on this clone: Its antigen remains unknown.

CDR1 MDHEN and CDR2 SYDVKM come from the germline V gene. This CDR3 comprises 13 residues. The ends lost 8 bases at V and 0 bases at J; junction bases unmatched: 4. Sample: peripheral blood, taken 28 days after the second AZD1222 dose. The chain is built from TRBV28 and TRBJ2-7, with 7 bases fitting TRBD1. The source of this sequence is an adult who received the AZD1222 COVID-19 vaccine. CDR3 coding DNA: TGTGCCAGCCTTGGGACAGCCTCCTACGAGCAGTACTTC. Translated, it gives CASLGTASYEQYF.